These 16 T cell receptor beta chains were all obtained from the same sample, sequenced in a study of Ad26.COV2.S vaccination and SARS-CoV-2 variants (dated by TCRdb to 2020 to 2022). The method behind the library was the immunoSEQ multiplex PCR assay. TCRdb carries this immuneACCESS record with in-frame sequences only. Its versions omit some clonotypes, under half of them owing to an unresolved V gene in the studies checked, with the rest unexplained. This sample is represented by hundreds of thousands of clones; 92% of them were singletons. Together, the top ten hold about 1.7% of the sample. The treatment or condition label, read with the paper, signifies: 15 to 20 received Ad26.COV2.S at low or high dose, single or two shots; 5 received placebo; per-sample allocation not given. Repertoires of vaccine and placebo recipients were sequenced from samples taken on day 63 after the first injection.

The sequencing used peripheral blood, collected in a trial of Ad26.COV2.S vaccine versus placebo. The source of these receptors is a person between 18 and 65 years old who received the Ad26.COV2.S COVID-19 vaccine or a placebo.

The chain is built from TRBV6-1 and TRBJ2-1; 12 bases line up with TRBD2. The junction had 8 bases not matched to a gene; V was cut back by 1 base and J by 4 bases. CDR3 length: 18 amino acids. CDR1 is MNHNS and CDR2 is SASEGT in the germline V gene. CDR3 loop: CASSEVGGTSGSYNEQFF. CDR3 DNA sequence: TGTGCCAGCAGTGAAGTAGGGGGGACTAGCGGGTCGTACAATGAGCAGTTCTTC.

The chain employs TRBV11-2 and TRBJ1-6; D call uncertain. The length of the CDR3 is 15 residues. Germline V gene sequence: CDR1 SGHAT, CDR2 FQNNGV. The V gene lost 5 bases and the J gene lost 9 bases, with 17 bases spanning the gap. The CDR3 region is CASSGLSDPTSPLHF. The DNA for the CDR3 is TGTGCCAGCAGCGGCCTTTCGGACCCAACTTCACCCCTCCACTTT. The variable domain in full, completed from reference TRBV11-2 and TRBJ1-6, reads EAGVAQSPRYKIIEKRQSVAFWCNPISGHATLYWYQQILGQGPKLLIQFQNNGVVDDSQLPKDRFSAERLKGVDSTLKIQPAKLEDSAVYLCASSGLSDPTSPLHFGNGTRLTVT.

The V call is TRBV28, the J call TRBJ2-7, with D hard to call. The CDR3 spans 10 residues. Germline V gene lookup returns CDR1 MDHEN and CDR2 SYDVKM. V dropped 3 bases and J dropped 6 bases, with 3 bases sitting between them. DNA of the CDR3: TGTGCCAGCAGTTTCATCGAGCAGTACTTC. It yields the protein CASSFIEQYF.

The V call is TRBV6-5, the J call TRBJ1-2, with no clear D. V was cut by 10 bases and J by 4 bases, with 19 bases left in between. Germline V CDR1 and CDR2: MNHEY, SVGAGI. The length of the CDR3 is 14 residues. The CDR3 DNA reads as TGTGCCACCTGGAGAAACAAGCCGCTCTATGGCTACACCTTC. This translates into CATWRNKPLYGYTF.

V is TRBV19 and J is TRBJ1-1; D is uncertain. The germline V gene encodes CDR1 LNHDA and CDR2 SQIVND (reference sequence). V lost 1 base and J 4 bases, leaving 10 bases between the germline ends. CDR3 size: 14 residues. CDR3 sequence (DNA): TGTGCCAGTAGTATAGTGGGCATTCCCACTGAAGCTTTCTTT. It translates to CASSIVGIPTEAFF.

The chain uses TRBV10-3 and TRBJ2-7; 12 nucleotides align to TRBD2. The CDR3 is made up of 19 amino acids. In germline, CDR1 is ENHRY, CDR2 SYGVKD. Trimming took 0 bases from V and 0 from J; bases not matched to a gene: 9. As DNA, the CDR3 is TGTGCCATCAGTGAGTCGGCTAGCGGGGGGGCTGAAAGCTCCTACGAGCAGTACTTC. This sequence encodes CAISESASGGAESSYEQYF.

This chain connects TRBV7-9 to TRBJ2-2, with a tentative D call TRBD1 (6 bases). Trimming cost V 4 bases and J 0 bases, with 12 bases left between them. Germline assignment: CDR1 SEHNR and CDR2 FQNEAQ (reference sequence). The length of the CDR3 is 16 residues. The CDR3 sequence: CASSYDRRANTGELFF. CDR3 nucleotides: TGTGCCAGCAGCTACGACAGGCGCGCGAACACCGGGGAGCTGTTTTTT.

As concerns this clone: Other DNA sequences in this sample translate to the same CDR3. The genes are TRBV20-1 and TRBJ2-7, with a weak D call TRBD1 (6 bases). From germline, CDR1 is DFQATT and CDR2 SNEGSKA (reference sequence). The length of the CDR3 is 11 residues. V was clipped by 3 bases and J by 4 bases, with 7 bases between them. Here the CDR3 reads CSARQGYEQYF. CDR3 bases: TGCAGTGCTAGGCAGGGGTACGAGCAGTACTTC.

In nucleotides, the CDR3 is TGTGCCAGCAGCCCCGGGGGGGGACAGGGCTCCTACGAGCAGTACTTC. Residues: CASSPGGGQGSYEQYF. This sequence joins TRBV7-6 and TRBJ2-7; possible D gene TRBD1, 9 bases. Trimming cost V 5 bases and J 0 bases, with 17 bases left between them. Germline V lookup: CDR1 SGHVS, CDR2 FNYEAQ. The CDR3 has 16 residues.

CDR3: CAINPGGSHGEQYF. DNA for the CDR3: TGTGCCATCAACCCCGGAGGCAGCCACGGCGAGCAGTACTTC. The chain links TRBV10-3 to TRBJ2-7; D might be TRBD2 (5 bases). The CDR3 has 14 amino acids. CDR1 is ENHRY and CDR2 is SYGVKD in the germline V gene. V shed 7 bases and J shed 6 bases, with 19 bases lying between them.

Written as DNA, the CDR3 is TGTGCCAGCAGCTTAGCCGTAGAGATCAAAAACATTCAGTACTTC. This codes for CASSLAVEIKNIQYF. The genes are TRBV7-2 and TRBJ2-4, with unresolved D. V lost 0 bases, J lost 3 bases, and 9 bases lay in between. CDR3 length equals 15 residues. Germline values: CDR1 SGHTA, CDR2 FQGNSA.

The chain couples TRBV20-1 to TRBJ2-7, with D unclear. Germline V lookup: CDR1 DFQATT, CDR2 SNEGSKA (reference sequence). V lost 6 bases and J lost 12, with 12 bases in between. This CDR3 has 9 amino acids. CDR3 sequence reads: CSALMRRYF. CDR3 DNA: TGCAGTGCCCTCATGCGGCGGTACTTC.

CDR3 region: CASSYSDRLPSYEQYF. CDR3 DNA: TGTGCCAGCAGCTACTCAGACAGGTTACCTTCCTACGAGCAGTACTTC. This chain links TRBV3-1 (or the pseudogene TRBV3-2) with TRBJ2-7, with a possible D match to TRBD1 (6 bases). Germline loops: CDR1 LGHDT, CDR2 YNNKEL (reference sequence). V was trimmed by 5 bases and J by 1 base, leaving 18 bases between them. This CDR3 comprises 16 residues.

The CDR3 nucleotides are TGTGCCAGCAGCGGAGGACAGGGAATGGCCGGGGAGCTGTTTTTT. This sequence encodes CASSGGQGMAGELFF. This chain uses TRBV9 with TRBJ2-2, with TRBD1 identical over 8 bases. Trimming at V came to 3 bases and at J to 6 bases, leaving 7 bases not matched to a gene. This CDR3 has 15 residues. Germline assignment: CDR1 SGDLS and CDR2 YYNGEE.

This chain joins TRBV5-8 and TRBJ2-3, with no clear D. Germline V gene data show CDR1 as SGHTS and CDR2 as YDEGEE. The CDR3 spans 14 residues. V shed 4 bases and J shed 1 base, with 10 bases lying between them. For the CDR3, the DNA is TGTGCCAGCAGCGGCAGAACTCGCACAGATACGCAGTATTTT. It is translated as CASSGRTRTDTQYF.

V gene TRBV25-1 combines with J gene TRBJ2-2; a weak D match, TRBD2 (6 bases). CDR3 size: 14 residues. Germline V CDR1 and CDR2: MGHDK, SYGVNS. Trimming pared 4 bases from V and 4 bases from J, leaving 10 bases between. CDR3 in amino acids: CASSGLVITGELFF. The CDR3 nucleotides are TGTGCCAGCAGTGGACTAGTGATCACCGGGGAGCTGTTTTTT.